This TCR beta chain was sequenced for a study of blood T cell repertoires in COVID-19. Study summary: Specimens from acute and convalescent COVID-19 originated in the United States, Italy and Spain. PBMCs, B-cell-depleted T cells, or T cells provided the cDNA or gDNA that made up the material.

How the authors handled the data: Amplification with reference gene primers provided the estimates of nucleated cell counts. Measured with immunoSEQ multiplex PCR; TCRdb has only the in-frame clones, and not every one. Clonal size and the V and J genes are those of that table, whereas D and trimming came from the DNA. In the table there are 55,000 to 65,000 clones, about 90% of which are singletons. This CDR3 has 15 residues. The trim removed 6 bases at V and 5 bases at J, leaving 10 bases unmatched. CDR1 is SNHLY, CDR2 FYNNEI, per germline. This chain connects TRBV2 to TRBJ2-5; the match to TRBD2 covers 9 bases. This clonotype was obtained from a human donor with active COVID-19. The donor label of this sample is uncertain. Sample: peripheral blood. The CDR3, as DNA: TGTGCCAGCAGACTATCTAGCGGGGCGTCTGAGACCCAGTACTTC. This encodes CASRLSSGASETQYF.